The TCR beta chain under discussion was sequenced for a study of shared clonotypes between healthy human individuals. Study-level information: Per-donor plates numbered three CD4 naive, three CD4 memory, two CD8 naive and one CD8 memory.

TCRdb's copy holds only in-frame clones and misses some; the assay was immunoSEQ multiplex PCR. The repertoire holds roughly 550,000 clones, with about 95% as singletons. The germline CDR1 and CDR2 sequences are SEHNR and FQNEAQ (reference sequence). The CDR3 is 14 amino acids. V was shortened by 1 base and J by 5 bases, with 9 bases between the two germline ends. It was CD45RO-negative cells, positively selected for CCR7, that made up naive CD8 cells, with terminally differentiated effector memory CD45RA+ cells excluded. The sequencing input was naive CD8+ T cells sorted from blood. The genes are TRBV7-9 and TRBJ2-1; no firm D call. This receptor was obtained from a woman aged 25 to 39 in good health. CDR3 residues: CASSLERPHNEQFF. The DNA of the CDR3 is TGTGCCAGCAGCTTAGAGCGACCACACAATGAGCAGTTCTTC. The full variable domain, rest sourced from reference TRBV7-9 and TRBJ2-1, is DTGVSQNPRHKITKRGQNVTFRCDPISEHNRLYWYRQTLGQGPEFLTYFQNEAQLEKSRLLSDRFSAERPKGSFSTLEIQRTEQGDSAMYLCASSLERPHNEQFFGPGTRLTVL.